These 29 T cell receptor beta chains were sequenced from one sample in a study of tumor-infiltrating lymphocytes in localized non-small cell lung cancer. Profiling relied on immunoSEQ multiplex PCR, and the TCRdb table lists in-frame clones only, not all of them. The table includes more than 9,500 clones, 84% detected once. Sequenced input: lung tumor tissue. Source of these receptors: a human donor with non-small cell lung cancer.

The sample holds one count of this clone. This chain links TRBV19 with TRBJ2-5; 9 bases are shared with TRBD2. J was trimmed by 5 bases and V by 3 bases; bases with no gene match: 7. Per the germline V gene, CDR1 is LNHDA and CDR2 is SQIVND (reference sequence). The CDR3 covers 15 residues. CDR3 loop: CASSIAGGPVETQYF. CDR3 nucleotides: TGTGCCAGTAGTATTGCGGGAGGGCCAGTGGAGACCCAGTACTTC.

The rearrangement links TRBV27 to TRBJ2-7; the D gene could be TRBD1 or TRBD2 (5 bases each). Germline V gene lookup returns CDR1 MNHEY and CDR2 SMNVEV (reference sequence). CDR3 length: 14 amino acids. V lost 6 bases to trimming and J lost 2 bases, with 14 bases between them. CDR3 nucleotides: TGTGCCAGCAGCCGCCGGGACGGCGCCTACGAGCAGTACTTC. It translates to CASSRRDGAYEQYF.

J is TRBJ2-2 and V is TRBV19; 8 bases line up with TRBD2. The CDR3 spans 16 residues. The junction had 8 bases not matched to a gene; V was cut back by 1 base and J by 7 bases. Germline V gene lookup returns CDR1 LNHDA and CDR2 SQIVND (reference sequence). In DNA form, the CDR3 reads TGTGCCAGTAGTATAGGGGCGGGAGGAAAGATCGGGGAGCTGTTTTTT. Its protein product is CASSIGAGGKIGELFF. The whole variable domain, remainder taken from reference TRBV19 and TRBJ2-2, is DGGITQSPKYLFRKEGQNVTLSCEQNLNHDAMYWYRQDPGQGLRLIYYSQIVNDFQKGDIAEGYSVSREKKESFPLTVTSAQKNPTAFYLCASSIGAGGKIGELFFGEGSRLTVL.

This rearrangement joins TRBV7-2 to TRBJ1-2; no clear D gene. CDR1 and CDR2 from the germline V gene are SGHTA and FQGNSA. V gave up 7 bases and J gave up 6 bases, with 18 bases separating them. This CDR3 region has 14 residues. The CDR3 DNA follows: TGTGCCAGCACCGCGCGAAGGAGGGCACATGGCTACACCTTC. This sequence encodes CASTARRRAHGYTF. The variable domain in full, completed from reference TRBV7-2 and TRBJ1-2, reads GAGVSQSPSNKVTEKGKDVELRCDPISGHTALYWYRQSLGQGLEFLIYFQGNSAPDKSGLPSDRFSAERTGGSVSTLTIQRTQQEDSAVYLCASTARRRAHGYTFGSGTRLTVV.

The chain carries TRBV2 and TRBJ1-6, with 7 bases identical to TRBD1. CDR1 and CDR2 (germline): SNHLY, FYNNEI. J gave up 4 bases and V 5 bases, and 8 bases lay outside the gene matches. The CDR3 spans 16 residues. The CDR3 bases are TGTGCCAGCAGTCCAACGGGACAGCCGTATAATTCACCCCTCCACTTT. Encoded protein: CASSPTGQPYNSPLHF.

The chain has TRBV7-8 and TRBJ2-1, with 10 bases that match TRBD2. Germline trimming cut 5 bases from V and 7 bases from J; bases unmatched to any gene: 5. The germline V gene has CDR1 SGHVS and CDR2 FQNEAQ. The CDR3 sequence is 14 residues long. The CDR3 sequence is CASSASLAGNEQFF. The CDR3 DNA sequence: TGTGCCAGCAGCGCCTCACTAGCGGGGAATGAGCAGTTCTTC.

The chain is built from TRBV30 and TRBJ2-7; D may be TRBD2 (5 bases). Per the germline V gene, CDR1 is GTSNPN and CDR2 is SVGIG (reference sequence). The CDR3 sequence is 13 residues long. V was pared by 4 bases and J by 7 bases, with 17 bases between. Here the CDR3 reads CAWKRELTGEQYF. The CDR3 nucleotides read TGTGCCTGGAAGAGGGAGCTAACGGGGGAGCAGTACTTC.

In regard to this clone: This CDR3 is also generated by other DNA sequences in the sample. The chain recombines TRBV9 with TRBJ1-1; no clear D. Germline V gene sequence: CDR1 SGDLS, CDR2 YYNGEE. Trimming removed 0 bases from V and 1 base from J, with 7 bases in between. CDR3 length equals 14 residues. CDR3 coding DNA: TGTGCCAGCAGCGTAGGACCGGAGAACACTGAAGCTTTCTTT. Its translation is CASSVGPENTEAFF. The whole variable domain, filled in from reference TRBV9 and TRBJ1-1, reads DSGVTQTPKHLITATGQRVTLRCSPRSGDLSVYWYQQSLDQGLQFLIQYYNGEERAKGNILERFSAQQFPDLHSELNLSSLELGDSALYFCASSVGPENTEAFFGQGTRLTVV.

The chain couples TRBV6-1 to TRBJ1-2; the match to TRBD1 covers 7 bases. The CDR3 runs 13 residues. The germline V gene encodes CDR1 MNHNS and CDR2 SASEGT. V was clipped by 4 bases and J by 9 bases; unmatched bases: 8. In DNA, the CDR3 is TGTGCCAGCAGTGCCCTCCGACAGGGAAGCTACACCTTC. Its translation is CASSALRQGSYTF.

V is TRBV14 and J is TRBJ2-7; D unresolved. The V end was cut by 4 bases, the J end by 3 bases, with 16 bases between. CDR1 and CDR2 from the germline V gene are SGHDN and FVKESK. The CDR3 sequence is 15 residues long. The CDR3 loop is CASSPQLLTGYEQYF. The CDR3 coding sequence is TGTGCCAGCAGCCCCCAACTGCTAACGGGCTACGAGCAGTACTTC.

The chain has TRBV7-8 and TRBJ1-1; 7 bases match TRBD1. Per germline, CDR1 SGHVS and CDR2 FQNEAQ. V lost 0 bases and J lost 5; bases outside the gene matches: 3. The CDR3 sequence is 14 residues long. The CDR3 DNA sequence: TGTGCCAGCAGCTTAGCGCAACAGGGGACTGAAGCTTTCTTT. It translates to CASSLAQQGTEAFF. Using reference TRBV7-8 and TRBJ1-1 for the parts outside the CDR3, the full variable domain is GAGVSQSPRYKVAKRGQDVALRCDPISGHVSLFWYQQALGQGPEFLTYFQNEAQLDKSGLPSDRFFAERPEGSVSTLKIQRTQQEDSAVYLCASSLAQQGTEAFFGQGTRLTVV.

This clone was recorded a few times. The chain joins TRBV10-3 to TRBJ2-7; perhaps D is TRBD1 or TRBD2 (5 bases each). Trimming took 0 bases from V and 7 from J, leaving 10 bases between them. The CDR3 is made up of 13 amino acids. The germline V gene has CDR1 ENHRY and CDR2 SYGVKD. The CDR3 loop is CAISESSWGEQYF. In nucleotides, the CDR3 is TGTGCCATCAGTGAGTCGTCGTGGGGGGAGCAGTACTTC.

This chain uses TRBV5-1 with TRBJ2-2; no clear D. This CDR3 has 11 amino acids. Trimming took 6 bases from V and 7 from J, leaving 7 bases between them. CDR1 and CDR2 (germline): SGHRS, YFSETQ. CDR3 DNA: TGCGCCAGCAAAGCTTACGGGGAGCTGTTTTTT. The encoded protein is CASKAYGELFF.

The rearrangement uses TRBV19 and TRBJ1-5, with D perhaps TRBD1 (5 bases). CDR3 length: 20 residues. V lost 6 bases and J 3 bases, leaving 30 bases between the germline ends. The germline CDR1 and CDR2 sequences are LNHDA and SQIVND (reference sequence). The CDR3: CASSLNQGTAQGFSNQPQHF. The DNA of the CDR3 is TGTGCCAGTAGCTTGAACCAGGGCACCGCCCAAGGTTTTTCCAATCAGCCCCAGCATTTT.

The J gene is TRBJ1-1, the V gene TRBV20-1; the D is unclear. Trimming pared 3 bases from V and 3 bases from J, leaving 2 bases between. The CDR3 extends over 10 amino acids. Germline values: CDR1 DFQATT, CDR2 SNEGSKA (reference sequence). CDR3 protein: CSARDTEAFF. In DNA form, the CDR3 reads TGCAGTGCTAGGGACACTGAAGCTTTCTTT.

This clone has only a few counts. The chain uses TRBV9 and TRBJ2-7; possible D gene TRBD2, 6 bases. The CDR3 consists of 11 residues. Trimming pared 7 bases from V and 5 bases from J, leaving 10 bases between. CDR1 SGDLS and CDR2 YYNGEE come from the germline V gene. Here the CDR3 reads CASGGVDEQYF. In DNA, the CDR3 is TGTGCCAGCGGAGGGGTGGACGAGCAGTACTTC. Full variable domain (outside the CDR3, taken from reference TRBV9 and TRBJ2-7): DSGVTQTPKHLITATGQRVTLRCSPRSGDLSVYWYQQSLDQGLQFLIQYYNGEERAKGNILERFSAQQFPDLHSELNLSSLELGDSALYFCASGGVDEQYFGPGTRLTVT.

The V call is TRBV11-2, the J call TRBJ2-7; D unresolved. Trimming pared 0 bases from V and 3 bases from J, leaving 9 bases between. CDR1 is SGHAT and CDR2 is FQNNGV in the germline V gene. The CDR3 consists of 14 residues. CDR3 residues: CASSLEQYFYEQYF. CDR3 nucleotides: TGTGCCAGCAGCTTAGAACAATATTTCTACGAGCAGTACTTC.

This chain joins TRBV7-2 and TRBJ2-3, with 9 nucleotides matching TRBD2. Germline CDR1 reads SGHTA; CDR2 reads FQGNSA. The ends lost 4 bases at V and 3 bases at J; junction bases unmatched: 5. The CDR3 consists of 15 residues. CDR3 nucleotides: TGTGCCAGCAGCTCGACTAGCGGACCTACAGATACGCAGTATTTT. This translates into CASSSTSGPTDTQYF.

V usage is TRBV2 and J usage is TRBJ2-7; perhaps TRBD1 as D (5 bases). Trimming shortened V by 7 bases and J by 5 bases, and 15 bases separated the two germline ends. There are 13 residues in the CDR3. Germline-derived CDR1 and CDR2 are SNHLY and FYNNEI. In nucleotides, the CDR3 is TGTGCCAGCAACAAGCTCCAGGGCCACGAGCAGTACTTC. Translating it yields CASNKLQGHEQYF.

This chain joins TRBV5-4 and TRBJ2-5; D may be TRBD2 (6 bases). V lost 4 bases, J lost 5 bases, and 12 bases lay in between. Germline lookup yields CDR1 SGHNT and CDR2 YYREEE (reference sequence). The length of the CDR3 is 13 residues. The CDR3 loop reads CASSTDRGETQYF. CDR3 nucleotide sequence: TGTGCCAGCAGCACGGACCGGGGGGAGACCCAGTACTTC.

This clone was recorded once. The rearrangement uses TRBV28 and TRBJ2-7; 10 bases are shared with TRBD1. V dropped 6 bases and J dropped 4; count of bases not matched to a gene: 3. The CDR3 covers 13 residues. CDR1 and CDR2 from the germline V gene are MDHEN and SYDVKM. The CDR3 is CASRRQGAYEQYF. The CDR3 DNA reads TGTGCCAGCAGACGACAGGGGGCGTACGAGCAGTACTTC. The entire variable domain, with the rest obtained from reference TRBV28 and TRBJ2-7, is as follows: DVKVTQSSRYLVKRTGEKVFLECVQDMDHENMFWYRQDPGLGLRLIYFSYDVKMKEKGDIPEGYSVSREKKERFSLILESASTNQTSMYLCASRRQGAYEQYFGPGTRLTVT.

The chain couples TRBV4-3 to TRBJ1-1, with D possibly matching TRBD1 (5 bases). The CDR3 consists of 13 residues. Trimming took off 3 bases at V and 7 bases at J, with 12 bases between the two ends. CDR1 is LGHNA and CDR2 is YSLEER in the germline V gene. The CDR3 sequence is CASSQGGGFEAFF. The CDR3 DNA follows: TGCGCCAGCAGCCAGGGGGGGGGTTTTGAAGCTTTCTTT.

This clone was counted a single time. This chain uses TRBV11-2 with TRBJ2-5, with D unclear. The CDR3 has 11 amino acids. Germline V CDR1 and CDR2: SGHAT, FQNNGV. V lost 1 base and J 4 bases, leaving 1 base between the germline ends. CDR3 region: CASSLAETQYF. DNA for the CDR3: TGTGCCAGCAGCTTAGCAGAGACCCAGTACTTC.

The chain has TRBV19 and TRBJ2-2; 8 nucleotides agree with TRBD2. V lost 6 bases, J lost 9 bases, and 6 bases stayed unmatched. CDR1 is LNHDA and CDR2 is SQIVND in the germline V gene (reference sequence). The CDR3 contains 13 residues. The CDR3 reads CASRSGSVRELFF. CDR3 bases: TGTGCCAGTAGGAGCGGGAGCGTCCGGGAGCTGTTTTTT.

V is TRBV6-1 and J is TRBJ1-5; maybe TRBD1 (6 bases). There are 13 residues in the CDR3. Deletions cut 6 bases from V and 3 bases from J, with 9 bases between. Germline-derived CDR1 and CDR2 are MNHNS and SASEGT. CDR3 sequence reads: CASRDRNNQPQHF. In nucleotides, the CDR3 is TGTGCCAGCAGGGACAGAAACAATCAGCCCCAGCATTTT.

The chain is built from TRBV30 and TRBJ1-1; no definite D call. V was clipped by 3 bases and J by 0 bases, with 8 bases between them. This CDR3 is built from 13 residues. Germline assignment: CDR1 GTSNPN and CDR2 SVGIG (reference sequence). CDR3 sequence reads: CAWSLTLNTEAFF. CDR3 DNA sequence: TGTGCCTGGAGCTTGACATTGAACACTGAAGCTTTCTTT.

The DNA of the CDR3 is TGTGCCAGTAGGAGACAGGGGGCGGAGGAGCAGTACTTC. Encoded protein: CASRRQGAEEQYF. The chain is built from TRBV19 and TRBJ2-7; 10 nucleotides line up with TRBD1. The CDR3 sequence is 13 residues long. V was clipped by 6 bases and J by 7 bases; unmatched bases: 6. Germline V gene lookup returns CDR1 LNHDA and CDR2 SQIVND (reference sequence).

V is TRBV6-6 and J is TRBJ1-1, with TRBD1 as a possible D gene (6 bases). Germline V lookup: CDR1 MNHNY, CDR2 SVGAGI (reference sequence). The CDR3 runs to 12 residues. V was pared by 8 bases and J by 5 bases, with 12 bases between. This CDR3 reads CASLTGRTEAFF. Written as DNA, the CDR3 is TGTGCCAGCTTGACAGGACGGACTGAAGCTTTCTTT.

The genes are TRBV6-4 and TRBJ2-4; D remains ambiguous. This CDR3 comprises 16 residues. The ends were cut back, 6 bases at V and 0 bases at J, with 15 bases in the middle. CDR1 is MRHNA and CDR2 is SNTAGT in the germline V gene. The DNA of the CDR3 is TGTGCCAGCAGGCTGGGTCTCGCCCTAGCCAAAAACATTCAGTACTTC. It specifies CASRLGLALAKNIQYF.